This TCR beta chain was found in a study of regulatory T cells in long-lasting Graves disease. Time point reported: persistent/refractory GD, antithyroid drugs over 5 years with positive TRAb. Construction of the TCR library relied on RNA isolated from PBMCs. With EDTA tubes as the receptacles, about 8.1 milliliters of peripheral blood were drawn. In its sample, this clonotype was seen many times. Building of the TCR beta libraries involved iRepertoire HTBI primers and Arm-PCR of CDR3 regions. TCRdb analysed the multiplex PCR reads with MiXCR anew, one entry per CDR3 protein. The sample lists 450,000 or so distinct CDR3 sequences, approximately 23% occurring once. V was trimmed by 4 bases and J by 5 bases, leaving 14 bases between them. Germline V gene sequence: CDR1 MNHEY, CDR2 SVGAGI. The CDR3 loop spans 14 amino acids.

This sequence was found in a female donor with Graves disease. The V gene is TRBV6-5, the J gene TRBJ1-2; a possible D gene is TRBD1 (5 bases). The sample here was peripheral blood mononuclear cells (PBMCs), taken when the disease was refractory, from a patient treated with antithyroid drugs. CDR3 protein: CASSSAWRGYGYTF. CDR3 in DNA: TGTGCCAGCAGTTCCGCGTGGAGGGGATATGGCTACACCTTC.